The 32 T cell receptor beta chains presented below share a single source sample, sequenced in a study of blood T cell repertoires in COVID-19. TCRdb's copy holds only in-frame clones and misses some; the assay was immunoSEQ multiplex PCR. This table has roughly 230,000 clones, about 80% appearing once. The sample consisted of peripheral blood. The receptors come from a woman between 50 and 59 years old with acute or convalescent COVID-19.

The chain joins TRBV7-7 to TRBJ2-1; 10 bases are shared with TRBD2. V lost 5 bases and J lost 6; bases outside the gene matches: 10. Germline CDR1 reads SSHAT; CDR2 reads FNYEAQ (reference sequence). This CDR3 contains 16 residues. This chain's CDR3 is CASSALITSGVNEQFF. CDR3 nucleotides: TGTGCCAGCAGCGCTCTGATAACTAGCGGGGTCAATGAGCAGTTCTTC.

To note about this clone: This CDR3 is also generated by other DNA sequences in the sample. The V and J genes are TRBV5-1 and TRBJ1-2; 8 bases are shared with TRBD1. Trimming at V came to 8 bases and at J to 3 bases, leaving 6 bases not matched to a gene. Germline V gene lookup returns CDR1 SGHRS and CDR2 YFSETQ. This CDR3 has 13 residues. CDR3: CASSETGDYGYTF. The CDR3 DNA reads as TGCGCCAGTAGCGAGACAGGGGACTATGGCTACACCTTC.

The chain combines TRBV3-1 (or the pseudogene TRBV3-2) with TRBJ2-5; 12 positions match TRBD2. With 0 bases clipped from V and 5 bases from J, the junction kept 10 bases outside the gene matches. Germline assignment: CDR1 LGHDT and CDR2 YNNKEL (reference sequence). CDR3 length equals 18 residues. CDR3 coding DNA: TGTGCCAGCAGCCAAGATAGGGCTAGCGGGAGGGCAGGTGAGACCCAGTACTTC. Translation: CASSQDRASGRAGETQYF.

The chain recombines TRBV30 with TRBJ2-5; 13 nucleotides align to TRBD2. The length of the CDR3 is 13 residues. Germline CDR1 GTSNPN, CDR2 SVGIG (reference sequence). Germline trimming cut 5 bases from V and 5 bases from J; bases unmatched to any gene: 2. The CDR3 sequence: CAWGTSGAETQYF. In DNA, the CDR3 is TGTGCCTGGGGGACTAGCGGGGCCGAGACCCAGTACTTC.

There are a few counts of this clone. The J gene is TRBJ1-3, the V gene TRBV20-1; the D gene is possibly TRBD1 (5 bases). V gave up 4 bases and J gave up 4 bases, with 5 bases separating them. This CDR3 has 11 residues. Looked up from germline, CDR1 is DFQATT and CDR2 is SNEGSKA (reference sequence). CDR3 sequence (DNA): TGCAGTGCTACAGGGGGAAACACCATATATTTT. Translated, it gives CSATGGNTIYF.

The chain has TRBV6-5 and TRBJ2-5; D is perhaps TRBD2 (5 bases). There are 14 residues in the CDR3. Per the germline V gene, CDR1 is MNHEY and CDR2 is SVGAGI. Deletions cut 4 bases from V and 3 bases from J, with 12 bases between. The CDR3: CASSFNGVEETQYF. CDR3 DNA sequence: TGTGCCAGCAGTTTCAACGGGGTCGAAGAGACCCAGTACTTC.

This rearrangement joins TRBV7-2 to TRBJ1-3; D possibly corresponds to TRBD1 (5 bases). Germline CDR1 SGHTA, CDR2 FQGNSA. CDR3 size: 15 residues. Trimming left V 5 bases short and J 0 bases short, with 11 bases between. The chain's CDR3 is CASSRDWSSGNTIYF. In nucleotides, the CDR3 is TGTGCCAGCAGCCGGGACTGGAGCTCTGGAAACACCATATATTTT.

As DNA, the CDR3 is TGTGCCAGCAGCTCACAGGGGGCAGGTTCACCCCTCCACTTT. Translating it yields CASSSQGAGSPLHF. The chain carries TRBV7-9 and TRBJ1-6; 9 bases match TRBD1. CDR1 is SEHNR and CDR2 is FQNEAQ in the germline V gene (reference sequence). After removal of 4 bases from V and 9 bases from J, the junction contained 4 bases not matched to a gene. This CDR3 comprises 14 residues.

The gene calls are TRBV5-6 and TRBJ2-7; 13 positions agree with TRBD2. Trimming removed 4 bases from V and 6 bases from J; junction bases left unmatched: 7. The CDR3 has 15 amino acids. Germline lookup yields CDR1 SGHDT and CDR2 YYEEEE. CDR3 DNA sequence: TGTGCCAGCAGCACCGGACTAGCGGGAGTTCGCGAGCAGTACTTC. It is translated as CASSTGLAGVREQYF. The full variable domain, in which reference TRBV5-6 and TRBJ2-7 provide the parts outside the CDR3, is DAGVTQSPTHLIKTRGQQVTLRCSPKSGHDTVSWYQQALGQGPQFIFQYYEEEERQRGNFPDRFSGHQFPNYSSELNVNALLLGDSALYLCASSTGLAGVREQYFGPGTRLTVT.

Points on this clone: The junction departs from germline at one end; a sequencing error may be responsible. V gene TRBV6-1 combines with J gene TRBJ1-2; a possible D gene is TRBD1 (6 bases). This CDR3 is built from 12 residues. Germline V gene data show CDR1 as MNHNS and CDR2 as SASEGT. For the CDR3, the DNA is TGTGCCAGCAGTGAACAATGGGGGGGGCCGGACTTC. This encodes CASSEQWGGPDF.

The gene calls are TRBV5-4 and TRBJ2-5, with D unclear. V gave up 0 bases and J gave up 1 base, with 7 bases separating them. Germline loops: CDR1 SGHNT, CDR2 YYREEE (reference sequence). This CDR3 spans 14 amino acids. CDR3 residues: CASSLGPSQETQYF. The CDR3 DNA follows: TGTGCCAGCAGCTTGGGGCCCAGCCAAGAGACCCAGTACTTC. The whole variable domain, filled in from reference TRBV5-4 and TRBJ2-5, reads ETGVTQSPTHLIKTRGQQVTLRCSSQSGHNTVSWYQQALGQGPQFIFQYYREEENGRGNFPPRFSGLQFPNYSSELNVNALELDDSALYLCASSLGPSQETQYFGPGTRLLVL.

The chain is built from TRBV10-3 and TRBJ1-4; the match to TRBD1 covers 8 bases. The CDR3 is made up of 15 amino acids. Germline CDR1 reads ENHRY; CDR2 reads SYGVKD. Trimming at V came to 3 bases and at J to 8 bases, leaving 8 bases not matched to a gene. The CDR3 reads CAISDDGTGGEKLFF. The CDR3, as DNA: TGTGCCATCAGTGATGACGGGACAGGTGGCGAAAAACTGTTTTTT.

The J gene is TRBJ2-3, the V gene TRBV5-1, with 11 bases aligning to TRBD2. V dropped 1 base and J dropped 6; count of bases not matched to a gene: 4. Per the germline V gene, CDR1 is SGHRS and CDR2 is YFSETQ. This CDR3 contains 15 residues. The CDR3 DNA sequence: TGCGCCAGCAGCTTGACTAGCGGGGGATTCGATACGCAGTATTTT. Residues: CASSLTSGGFDTQYF.

The chain links TRBV5-5 to TRBJ2-2; 7 bases fit TRBD2. The V and J ends lost 4 bases and 4 bases, in that order; junction bases with no gene match: 4. The germline V gene has CDR1 SGHKS and CDR2 YYEKEE (reference sequence). CDR3 length: 14 amino acids. In nucleotides, the CDR3 is TGTGCCAGCAGCCCTAGCGGTGGCACCGGGGAGCTGTTTTTT. Translating gives CASSPSGGTGELFF.

The chain has TRBV5-6 and TRBJ2-7; the match to TRBD1 covers 10 bases. The length of the CDR3 is 13 residues. Per the germline V gene, CDR1 is SGHDT and CDR2 is YYEEEE. With 4 bases clipped from V and 10 bases from J, the junction kept 8 bases outside the gene matches. The CDR3 DNA is TGTGCCAGCAGCCCCGGGACAGGGGTAGAACAGTACTTC. Translating gives CASSPGTGVEQYF.

On this clone itself: This specimen includes other DNA sequences encoding the same CDR3. The rearrangement uses TRBV19 and TRBJ2-7; possibly TRBD1 for D (6 bases). V lost 3 bases to trimming and J lost 2 bases, with 8 bases between them. Germline V lookup: CDR1 LNHDA, CDR2 SQIVND (reference sequence). CDR3 length: 13 amino acids. The CDR3 region is CASSITGTYEQYF. In DNA form, the CDR3 reads TGTGCCAGTAGTATTACAGGGACCTACGAGCAGTACTTC.

This clone was observed a handful of times. The rearrangement links TRBV7-9 to TRBJ1-1; 10 bases match TRBD1. The CDR3 contains 16 residues. Trimming cost V 3 bases and J 5 bases; bases outside gene matches: 9. Germline lookup yields CDR1 SEHNR and CDR2 FQNEAQ (reference sequence). Written as DNA, the CDR3 is TGTGCCAGCAGCTTTCTATTGGGACAGGGGCAGACTGAAGCTTTCTTT. It codes for CASSFLLGQGQTEAFF.

The rearrangement uses TRBV14 and TRBJ2-3; no clear D gene. CDR3 length: 15 amino acids. In germline, CDR1 is SGHDN, CDR2 FVKESK. V was cut by 2 bases and J by 4 bases, with 13 bases left in between. CDR3 protein: CASSQRTTRADTQYF. The CDR3 region has the DNA TGTGCCAGCAGCCAAAGAACCACCCGGGCAGATACGCAGTATTTT.

The chain uses TRBV19 and TRBJ1-2; unclear D gene. Between the trimmed V and J ends, which lost 1 base and 6 bases, there was a span of 9 bases. Germline CDR1 and CDR2: LNHDA and SQIVND (reference sequence). This CDR3 region has 13 residues. The DNA of the CDR3 is TGTGCCAGTAGTATAGGAGAATCCGATGGCTACACCTTC. This gives the protein CASSIGESDGYTF.

The chain has TRBV5-4 and TRBJ2-3, with no clear D. Germline CDR1 is SGHNT and CDR2 is YYREEE (reference sequence). The CDR3 runs 11 residues. V dropped 6 bases and J dropped 4 bases, with 6 bases sitting between them. CDR3 loop: CASKTADTQYF. The DNA of the CDR3 is TGTGCCAGCAAAACGGCAGATACGCAGTATTTT.

V is TRBV2 and J is TRBJ2-5; 13 nucleotides agree with TRBD2. With V trimmed by 2 bases and J by 3 bases, 6 bases remained unmatched. The CDR3 extends over 17 amino acids. Per the germline V gene, CDR1 is SNHLY and CDR2 is FYNNEI. This CDR3 reads CASSEQWGTSGEETQYF. CDR3 DNA: TGTGCCAGCAGTGAACAGTGGGGGACTAGCGGGGAAGAGACCCAGTACTTC.

The V gene is TRBV5-1, the J gene TRBJ1-1; 7 bases map to TRBD1. The CDR3 spans 14 residues. CDR1 is SGHRS, CDR2 YFSETQ, per germline. With 4 bases clipped from V and 1 base from J, the junction kept 4 bases outside the gene matches. The CDR3 reads CASSDRVGNTEAFF. For the CDR3, the DNA is TGCGCCAGCAGCGACAGGGTCGGGAACACTGAAGCTTTCTTT.

The chain carries TRBV7-9 and TRBJ2-5, with TRBD2 identical over 12 bases. The V gene end was trimmed by 3 bases and the J gene end by 5 bases; junction bases not matched to a gene: 7. CDR3 length: 16 amino acids. Germline V CDR1 and CDR2: SEHNR, FQNEAQ (reference sequence). The CDR3 loop reads CASSFYRGTSGETQYF. The CDR3 DNA is TGTGCCAGCAGCTTCTACCGAGGGACTAGCGGGGAGACCCAGTACTTC.

In DNA, the CDR3 is TGTGCCATCAGAGGACAGGGGCTATACGAGCAGTACTTC. Protein product: CAIRGQGLYEQYF. The V gene is TRBV10-3, the J gene TRBJ2-7; 9 nucleotides line up with TRBD1. Germline trimming cut 6 bases from V and 4 bases from J; bases unmatched to any gene: 4. The CDR3 sequence is 13 residues long. The V gene's germline CDR1 is ENHRY and CDR2 SYGVKD.

This clone was detected only a few times. The genes are TRBV3-1 (or the pseudogene TRBV3-2) and TRBJ1-2; no reliable D call. Deletions cut 0 bases from V and 4 bases from J, with 12 bases between. Germline V CDR1 and CDR2: LGHDT, YNNKEL (reference sequence). This CDR3 spans 15 amino acids. CDR3 residues: CASSQDSWQSYGYTF. Here the CDR3 DNA reads TGTGCCAGCAGCCAAGATTCGTGGCAGTCCTATGGCTACACCTTC.

V is TRBV6-4 and J is TRBJ2-3; TRBD1 agrees at 9 bases. The ends lost 1 base at V and 6 bases at J; junction bases unmatched: 5. CDR1 and CDR2 (germline): MRHNA, SNTAGT. The CDR3 length is 15 residues. The CDR3 loop reads CASSDLGQGFDTQYF. The CDR3 DNA reads as TGTGCCAGCAGTGACTTGGGACAGGGATTCGATACGCAGTATTTT.

The chain employs TRBV19 and TRBJ1-2, with 8 bases matching TRBD1. This CDR3 region has 16 residues. Per germline, CDR1 LNHDA and CDR2 SQIVND (reference sequence). Trimming cost V 3 bases and J 5 bases; bases outside gene matches: 11. CDR3 sequence reads: CASSIAGTGTLYGYTF. The CDR3, as DNA: TGTGCCAGTAGTATCGCCGGGACAGGAACCCTTTATGGCTACACCTTC. The whole variable domain, remainder taken from reference TRBV19 and TRBJ1-2, is DGGITQSPKYLFRKEGQNVTLSCEQNLNHDAMYWYRQDPGQGLRLIYYSQIVNDFQKGDIAEGYSVSREKKESFPLTVTSAQKNPTAFYLCASSIAGTGTLYGYTFGSGTRLTVV.

This chain joins TRBV7-9 and TRBJ2-1, with D hard to call. Per the germline V gene, CDR1 is SEHNR and CDR2 is FQNEAQ (reference sequence). The CDR3 contains 12 residues. V shed 2 bases and J shed 13 bases, with 12 bases lying between them. The CDR3 coding sequence is TGTGCCAGCAGCTTAACCATAGAGTATCAGTTCTTC. Its translation: CASSLTIEYQFF.

The gene calls are TRBV28 and TRBJ1-1, with D tentatively TRBD1 (5 bases). The CDR3 extends over 12 amino acids. Trimming stripped 6 bases from V and 7 bases from J, with 12 bases between. Germline V lookup: CDR1 MDHEN, CDR2 SYDVKM. The CDR3 bases are TGTGCCAGCAGCCGACAGCCGCTTGAAGCTTTCTTT. The encoded protein is CASSRQPLEAFF.

This chain joins TRBV30 and TRBJ1-2; 9 bases align to TRBD1. CDR1 GTSNPN and CDR2 SVGIG come from the germline V gene (reference sequence). The CDR3 totals 15 residues. The V and J ends lost 4 bases and 4 bases, in that order; junction bases with no gene match: 10. For the CDR3, the DNA is TGTGCCTGGACGACAGGGGGGACCTTCTTCTATGGCTACACCTTC. Translated: CAWTTGGTFFYGYTF.

This clone came up a few times. The J gene is TRBJ1-2, the V gene TRBV27; D unresolved. Germline CDR1 and CDR2: MNHEY and SMNVEV (reference sequence). The CDR3 has 12 residues. Deletions cut 8 bases from V and 8 bases from J, with 15 bases between. The CDR3 nucleotides are TGTGCCAGCGGACCCGGAGGGCGGGGCTACACCTTC. This encodes CASGPGGRGYTF.

V is TRBV9 and J is TRBJ2-3, with D uncertain. The ends were cut back, 0 bases at V and 3 bases at J, with 11 bases in the middle. The CDR3 length is 15 residues. Germline V CDR1 and CDR2: SGDLS, YYNGEE. CDR3 region: CASSVGPSSTDTQYF. The CDR3 coding sequence is TGTGCCAGCAGCGTAGGGCCTAGTTCGACAGATACGCAGTATTTT.